This T cell receptor beta chain is drawn from a study of beta chain features in type 1 diabetes. Only a few counts were recorded for this clone. V was trimmed by 6 bases and J by 0 bases, leaving 19 bases between them. Germline V CDR1 and CDR2: MDHEN, SYDVKM. CDR3 length: 17 amino acids. Every donor provided one heparinised blood draw, which averaged approximately 100 mL. Investigators reverse transcribed all isolated RNA, so they sequenced expressed TCRB transcripts. Here immunoSEQ multiplex PCR was the method, and the copy in TCRdb shows in-frame clones only, minus some. This repertoire shows under 400,000 clones, about 12% found once; its top ten account for 0.017%.

The sample comprised naive CD4+ T cells from blood. This rearrangement joins TRBV28 to TRBJ2-3; TRBD2 is a possible D gene (6 bases). This receptor was taken from a man younger than 30 in good health. The CDR3 bases are TGTGCCAGCAGCCCCCTCCGGGGGAGAATTAGCACAGATACGCAGTATTTT. Protein product: CASSPLRGRISTDTQYF.